What follows is one T cell receptor (beta chain) and its context. No antigen is known for it. This entry comes from a study of shared clonotypes between healthy human individuals. The naive CD8 fraction comprised CD45RO-negative cells positively selected for CCR7 and excluded terminally differentiated effector memory CD45RA+ cells. None of the donors, who were healthy HIV-negative adults, had recently had acute infections or vaccinations. Germline CDR1 MDHEN, CDR2 SYDVKM. This CDR3 is 14 amino acids long. Trimming removed 8 bases from V and 1 base from J, with 14 bases in between. In the authors' methods: Filtering of immunoSEQ junctional sequences could not match full-length read filtering. Measured with immunoSEQ multiplex PCR; TCRdb has only the in-frame clones, and not every one. Clone size and the V and J calls come from that table; the DNA yielded D and trimming. The sample carries some 2 million clones, roughly 94% recorded once.

Findings of the study overall: Sharing across four donors was highest in naive CD4 (around 5%) and lowest in memory CD8 (around 0.4%). Naive subsets generally exceeded memory subsets in estimated richness.

This receptor was identified in a man younger than 35 in good health. This chain connects TRBV28 to TRBJ1-1; no firm D call. The specimen sequenced was naive CD8+ T cells sorted from blood. CDR3 amino acids: CASWARGTNTEAFF. CDR3 bases: TGTGCCAGCTGGGCCAGAGGAACGAACACTGAAGCTTTCTTT.